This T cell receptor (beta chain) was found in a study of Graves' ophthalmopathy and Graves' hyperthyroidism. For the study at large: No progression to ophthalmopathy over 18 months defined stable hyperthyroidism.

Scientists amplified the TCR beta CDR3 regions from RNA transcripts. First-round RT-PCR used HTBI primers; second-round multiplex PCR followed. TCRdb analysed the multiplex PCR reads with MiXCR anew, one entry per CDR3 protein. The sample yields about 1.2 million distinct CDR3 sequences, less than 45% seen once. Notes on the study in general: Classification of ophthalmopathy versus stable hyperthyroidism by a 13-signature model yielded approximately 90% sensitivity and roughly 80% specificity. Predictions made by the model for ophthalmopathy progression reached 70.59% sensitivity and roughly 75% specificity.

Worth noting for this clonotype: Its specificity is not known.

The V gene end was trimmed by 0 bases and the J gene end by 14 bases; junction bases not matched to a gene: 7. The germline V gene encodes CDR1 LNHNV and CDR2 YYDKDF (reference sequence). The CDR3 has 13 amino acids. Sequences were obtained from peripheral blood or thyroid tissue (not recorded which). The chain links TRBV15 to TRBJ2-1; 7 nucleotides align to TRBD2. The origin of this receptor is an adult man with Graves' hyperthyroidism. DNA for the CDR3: TGTGCCACCAGCAGAGATACGAGGGAGGGAGAGTTCTTC. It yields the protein CATSRDTREGEFF.